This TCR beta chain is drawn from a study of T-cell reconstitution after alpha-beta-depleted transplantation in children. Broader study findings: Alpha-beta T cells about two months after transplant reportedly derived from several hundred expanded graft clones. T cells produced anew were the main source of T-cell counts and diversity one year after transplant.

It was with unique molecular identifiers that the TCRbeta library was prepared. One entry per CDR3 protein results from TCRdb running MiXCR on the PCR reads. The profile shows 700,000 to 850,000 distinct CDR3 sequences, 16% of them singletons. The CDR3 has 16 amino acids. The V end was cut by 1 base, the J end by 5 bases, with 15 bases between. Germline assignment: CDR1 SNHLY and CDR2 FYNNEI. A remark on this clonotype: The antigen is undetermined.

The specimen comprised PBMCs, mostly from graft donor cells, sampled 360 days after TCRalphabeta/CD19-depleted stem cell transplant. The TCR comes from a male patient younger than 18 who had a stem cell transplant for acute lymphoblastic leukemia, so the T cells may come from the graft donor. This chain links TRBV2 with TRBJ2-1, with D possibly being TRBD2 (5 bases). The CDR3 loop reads CASSEERVLSDNEQFF. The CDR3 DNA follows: TGTGCCAGCAGTGAAGAGAGGGTTTTGTCCGACAATGAGCAGTTCTTC. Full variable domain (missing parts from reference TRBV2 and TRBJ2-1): EPEVTQTPSHQVTQMGQEVILRCVPISNHLYFYWYRQILGQKVEFLVSFYNNEISEKSEIFDDQFSVERPDGSNFTLKIRSTKLEDSAMYFCASSEERVLSDNEQFFGPGTRLTVL.